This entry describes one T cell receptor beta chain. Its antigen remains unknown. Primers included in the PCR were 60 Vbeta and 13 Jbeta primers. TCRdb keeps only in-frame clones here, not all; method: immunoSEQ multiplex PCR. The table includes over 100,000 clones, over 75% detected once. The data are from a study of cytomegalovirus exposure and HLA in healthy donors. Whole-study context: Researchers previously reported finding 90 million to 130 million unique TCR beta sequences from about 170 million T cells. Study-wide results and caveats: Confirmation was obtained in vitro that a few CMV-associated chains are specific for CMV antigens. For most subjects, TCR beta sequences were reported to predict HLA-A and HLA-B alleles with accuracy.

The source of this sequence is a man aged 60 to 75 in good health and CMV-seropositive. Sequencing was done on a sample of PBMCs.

The CDR3 coding sequence is TGCGCCAGCAGCAAAGACAGGGGCCCTGAAGCTTTCTTT. It encodes CASSKDRGPEAFF. The chain is built from TRBV5-1 and TRBJ1-1; 8 nucleotides line up with TRBD1. There are 13 residues in the CDR3. The germline V gene has CDR1 SGHRS and CDR2 YFSETQ. Losses at the gene ends were 4 bases for V and 6 bases for J; bases not matched to a gene: 5.